A single sample gave rise to the 29 T cell receptor beta chains below, sequenced in a study of blood T cell repertoires in COVID-19. Clones were read by immunoSEQ multiplex PCR, and TCRdb kept only the in-frame ones, dropping some. The sample holds approximately 150,000 clones, less than 90% seen once. Sequenced input: peripheral blood. All receptors come from a young man with COVID-19, enrolled during active disease.

The genes are TRBV24-1 and TRBJ2-7; D may be TRBD1 (5 bases). Germline V gene lookup returns CDR1 KGHDR and CDR2 SFDVKD. V lost 3 bases, J lost 6 bases, and 14 bases lay in between. The CDR3 loop spans 14 amino acids. The CDR3 is CATSDPGSVFEQYF. Written as DNA, the CDR3 is TGTGCCACCAGTGATCCAGGGTCCGTATTCGAGCAGTACTTC.

The chain couples TRBV7-2 to TRBJ2-7; no clear D. The CDR3 sequence is 16 residues long. The ends were cut back, 3 bases at V and 4 bases at J, with 19 bases in the middle. Germline V gene lookup returns CDR1 SGHTA and CDR2 FQGNSA. The CDR3 sequence is CASSLGILERQYEQYF. In DNA, the CDR3 is TGTGCCAGCAGCTTGGGTATCCTCGAGAGGCAGTACGAGCAGTACTTC.

The chain joins TRBV10-3 to TRBJ2-2, with D possibly matching TRBD2 (5 bases). The germline V gene has CDR1 ENHRY and CDR2 SYGVKD. This CDR3 comprises 16 residues. The V end lost 1 base, the J end lost 1 base, and 10 bases lay between the germline ends. The CDR3 protein is CAISELRGQNTGELFF. The CDR3 nucleotides are TGTGCCATCAGTGAGTTGAGAGGGCAGAACACCGGGGAGCTGTTTTTT.

The DNA for the CDR3 is TGCGCCAGCACCCCTTCTAGCGGGAACGGGGAGCTGTTTTTT. Encoded protein: CASTPSSGNGELFF. The V call is TRBV5-1, the J call TRBJ2-2; the match to TRBD2 covers 9 bases. Unmatched junction bases numbered 7, after V lost 6 bases and J lost 7 bases. Per the germline V gene, CDR1 is SGHRS and CDR2 is YFSETQ. The CDR3 covers 14 residues.

This clone was seen a single time. The rearrangement uses TRBV28 and TRBJ1-1; D may be TRBD1 (5 bases). V gave up 7 bases and J gave up 11 bases, with 17 bases separating them. The CDR3 contains 12 residues. Per the germline V gene, CDR1 is MDHEN and CDR2 is SYDVKM. The CDR3 DNA reads TGTGCCAGCAACGGGGACTACAAAAAGGCTTTCTTT. It codes for CASNGDYKKAFF.

This clone was detected only a few times. The rearrangement links TRBV11-3 to TRBJ2-2, with D perhaps TRBD2 (5 bases). This CDR3 contains 15 residues. The V and J ends lost 5 bases and 8 bases respectively, with 18 bases between them. The V gene's germline CDR1 is SGHNT and CDR2 YENEEA. The CDR3, as DNA: TGTGCCAGCAGCGTTTACAGCGGACCTAATGGGGAGCTGTTTTTT. Its protein is CASSVYSGPNGELFF.

This chain uses TRBV20-1 with TRBJ1-2, with D hard to call. V gave up 5 bases and J gave up 6 bases, with 10 bases separating them. The CDR3 runs to 11 residues. The germline V gene has CDR1 DFQATT and CDR2 SNEGSKA (reference sequence). CDR3 in DNA: TGCAGTGCTCAGGCCCGTCATGGCTACACCTTC. Translated: CSAQARHGYTF.

The rearrangement uses TRBV6-5 and TRBJ2-7; 9 nucleotides agree with TRBD1. V lost 6 bases, J lost 2 bases, and 5 bases stayed unmatched. The CDR3 sequence is 14 residues long. CDR1 and CDR2 from the germline V gene are MNHEY and SVGAGI. The CDR3 coding sequence is TGTGCCAGCAGAACCGGGACAGGGACCTACGAGCAGTACTTC. Residues: CASRTGTGTYEQYF.

The chain links TRBV2 to TRBJ2-7, with 10 bases lining up with TRBD1. From germline, CDR1 is SNHLY and CDR2 FYNNEI. J lost 6 bases, V lost 7 bases, and 24 bases had no gene match. The length of the CDR3 is 19 residues. CDR3 coding DNA: TGTGCCAGCAATTCCGGGACAGGGGTGCCAGGACTGGGGGCCACCGAGCAGTACTTC. Residues: CASNSGTGVPGLGATEQYF.

The chain has TRBV19 and TRBJ1-1; 8 nucleotides agree with TRBD1. Germline-derived CDR1 and CDR2 are LNHDA and SQIVND (reference sequence). J was trimmed by 7 bases and V by 3 bases; bases with no gene match: 13. The CDR3 extends over 16 amino acids. The CDR3 is CASSIPLGRGRSEAFF. In nucleotides, the CDR3 is TGTGCCAGTAGTATTCCTTTGGGCAGGGGGCGGAGTGAAGCTTTCTTT. Filled out from reference TRBV19 and TRBJ1-1, the complete variable domain reads DGGITQSPKYLFRKEGQNVTLSCEQNLNHDAMYWYRQDPGQGLRLIYYSQIVNDFQKGDIAEGYSVSREKKESFPLTVTSAQKNPTAFYLCASSIPLGRGRSEAFFGQGTRLTVV.

The V call is TRBV6-1, the J call TRBJ1-6; D not resolved. V lost 0 bases and J lost 16, with 10 bases in between. In germline, CDR1 is MNHNS, CDR2 SASEGT. This CDR3 is 12 amino acids long. DNA of the CDR3: TGTGCCAGCAGTGAAGCGGGGAGGGTACTCCACTTT. Its protein product is CASSEAGRVLHF.

The chain couples TRBV19 to TRBJ2-7; 8 bases match TRBD1. This CDR3 has 15 amino acids. V lost 3 bases and J lost 5; bases outside the gene matches: 9. Germline CDR1 reads LNHDA; CDR2 reads SQIVND (reference sequence). CDR3 in amino acids: CASSITGGMRNEQYF. The CDR3 coding sequence is TGTGCCAGTAGTATCACAGGGGGAATGAGGAACGAGCAGTACTTC.

The chain is built from TRBV3-1 (or the pseudogene TRBV3-2) and TRBJ2-5, with D possibly being TRBD2 (6 bases). The CDR3 is 11 amino acids. From germline, CDR1 is LGHDT and CDR2 YNNKEL (reference sequence). Trimming removed 1 base at V and 9 bases at J, with 6 bases between. CDR3 bases: TGTGCCAGCAGCCAAGGGGGGGCCCAGTACTTC. It translates to CASSQGGAQYF.

This clone appeared once. The rearrangement links TRBV30 to TRBJ2-1, with D possibly being TRBD1 (5 bases). The V end lost 3 bases, the J end lost 4 bases, and 7 bases lay between the germline ends. Germline V gene lookup returns CDR1 GTSNPN and CDR2 SVGIG (reference sequence). The CDR3 has 12 amino acids. The CDR3 sequence: CAWRGLYNEQFF. The CDR3, as DNA: TGTGCCTGGAGGGGGCTTTACAATGAGCAGTTCTTC.

CDR3 sequence (DNA): TGTGCCAGCAGCTCCGGGGACAGGGGTACCTACGAGCAGTACTTC. This codes for CASSSGDRGTYEQYF. This chain connects TRBV5-4 to TRBJ2-7; 10 bases are shared with TRBD1. This CDR3 is 15 amino acids long. Germline-derived CDR1 and CDR2 are SGHNT and YYREEE (reference sequence). V trimming: 3 bases; J trimming: 2 bases; junction bases outside the gene matches: 5.

The chain combines TRBV10-3 with TRBJ1-4, with 10 bases aligning to TRBD1. Trimming took 3 bases from V and 3 from J; bases not matched to a gene: 7. Germline-derived CDR1 and CDR2 are ENHRY and SYGVKD. The CDR3 runs 17 residues. The CDR3 DNA reads TGTGCCATCAGTGAACCTGACAGGGGGCCGGCTAATGAAAAACTGTTTTTT. This encodes CAISEPDRGPANEKLFF.

The chain couples TRBV11-2 to TRBJ2-1, with 11 bases fitting TRBD2. CDR1 is SGHAT, CDR2 FQNNGV, per germline. The V segment lost 0 bases and the J segment 4 bases; nucleotides outside the gene matches: 5. CDR3 length equals 17 residues. CDR3 protein: CASSLEPTSGGYNEQFF. The CDR3, as DNA: TGTGCCAGCAGCTTAGAACCCACTAGCGGGGGATACAATGAGCAGTTCTTC.

The gene calls are TRBV2 and TRBJ1-1; the match to TRBD1 covers 7 bases. The CDR3 is 15 amino acids. Per the germline V gene, CDR1 is SNHLY and CDR2 is FYNNEI. V dropped 4 bases and J dropped 1; count of bases not matched to a gene: 6. The CDR3 DNA reads as TGTGCCAGCAGTGGCCGGGGACAGCGGAACACTGAAGCTTTCTTT. Translation: CASSGRGQRNTEAFF.

V gene TRBV6-2 or TRBV6-3 combines with J gene TRBJ2-5; 7 bases are a match to TRBD1. CDR1 is MNHEY and CDR2 is SVGEGT in the germline V gene. CDR3 length: 13 residues. The V segment lost 2 bases and the J segment 10 bases; nucleotides outside the gene matches: 7. CDR3 coding DNA: TGTGCCAGCAGTTACACAGGGGCCAGGGGCCAGTACTTC. It translates to CASSYTGARGQYF.

This chain joins TRBV20-1 and TRBJ1-4, with unresolved D. Between the trimmed V and J ends, which lost 4 bases and 4 bases, there was a span of 4 bases. Per the germline V gene, CDR1 is DFQATT and CDR2 is SNEGSKA (reference sequence). The CDR3 has 11 residues. As DNA, the CDR3 is TGCAGTGCTAATCTTAATGAAAAACTGTTTTTT. Its translation is CSANLNEKLFF.

This chain connects TRBV18 to TRBJ1-5, with TRBD1 as a possible D gene (5 bases). Germline V gene lookup returns CDR1 KGHSH and CDR2 LQKENI. V lost 1 base and J 4 bases, leaving 5 bases between the germline ends. CDR3 size: 13 residues. CDR3 sequence reads: CASSPQGNQPQHF. CDR3 DNA sequence: TGTGCCAGCTCACCACAGGGGAATCAGCCCCAGCATTTT.

The CDR3: CASSTDRGLGGYTF. CDR3 in DNA: TGTGCCAGCAGCACGGACAGGGGGCTCGGTGGCTACACCTTC. V is TRBV6-5 and J is TRBJ1-2; 11 nucleotides match TRBD1. The ends lost 6 bases at V and 7 bases at J; junction bases unmatched: 7. CDR1 is MNHEY and CDR2 is SVGAGI in the germline V gene. This CDR3 is built from 14 residues.

The genes are TRBV18 and TRBJ1-1; D unclear. V was pared by 4 bases and J by 0 bases, with 12 bases between. Germline V lookup: CDR1 KGHSH, CDR2 LQKENI. The CDR3 length is 15 residues. Here the CDR3 DNA reads TGTGCCAGCTCACTGAACAGTCCTATGAACACTGAAGCTTTCTTT. Translation: CASSLNSPMNTEAFF.

The genes are TRBV5-1 and TRBJ2-2, with D hard to call. V lost 2 bases, J lost 5 bases, and 7 bases lay in between. The CDR3 is made up of 13 amino acids. From germline, CDR1 is SGHRS and CDR2 YFSETQ. CDR3 protein: CASSLIGTGELFF. The CDR3 DNA follows: TGCGCCAGCAGCTTAATCGGGACCGGGGAGCTGTTTTTT.

V and J are TRBV28 and TRBJ1-2; D is ambiguous. Germline values: CDR1 MDHEN, CDR2 SYDVKM. V lost 5 bases, J lost 6 bases, and 10 bases lay in between. The CDR3 has 12 amino acids. The CDR3: CASSPGNDGYTF. CDR3 in DNA: TGTGCCAGCAGTCCAGGAAATGATGGCTACACCTTC.

The sample holds one count of this clone. The chain uses TRBV28 and TRBJ1-2; 11 bases line up with TRBD1. The V and J ends lost 4 bases and 8 bases, in that order; junction bases with no gene match: 12. The length of the CDR3 is 16 residues. Looked up from germline, CDR1 is MDHEN and CDR2 is SYDVKM. The CDR3 region is CASSSPPGTGGRGYTF. In nucleotides, the CDR3 is TGTGCCAGCAGTTCGCCACCCGGGACAGGGGGGCGAGGCTACACCTTC.

V is TRBV7-8 and J is TRBJ1-1, with a tentative D call TRBD1 (6 bases). CDR3 length: 13 amino acids. Between the trimmed V and J ends, which lost 7 bases and 3 bases, there was a span of 12 bases. The germline CDR1 and CDR2 sequences are SGHVS and FQNEAQ. The CDR3 sequence is CASIWGGDTEAFF. The CDR3 coding sequence is TGTGCCAGCATCTGGGGGGGCGACACTGAAGCTTTCTTT.

The chain combines TRBV2 with TRBJ1-6, with TRBD1 as a possible D gene (6 bases). The V gene lost 6 bases and the J gene lost 10 bases, with 10 bases spanning the gap. This CDR3 spans 12 amino acids. The germline gives CDR1 SNHLY, CDR2 FYNNEI. The chain's CDR3 is CASSGDTSPLHF. Written as DNA, the CDR3 is TGTGCCAGCAGCGGGGACACATCACCCCTCCACTTT. Variable domain in full (rest from reference TRBV2 and TRBJ1-6): EPEVTQTPSHQVTQMGQEVILRCVPISNHLYFYWYRQILGQKVEFLVSFYNNEISEKSEIFDDQFSVERPDGSNFTLKIRSTKLEDSAMYFCASSGDTSPLHFGNGTRLTVT.

The chain carries TRBV28 and TRBJ2-3, with 16 positions matching TRBD2. V shed 4 bases and J 3 bases; nucleotides not matched to a gene: 1. The CDR3 sequence is 16 residues long. CDR1 MDHEN and CDR2 SYDVKM come from the germline V gene. The CDR3 sequence is CASSSGLAGGTDTQYF. The CDR3 DNA sequence: TGTGCCAGCAGTTCGGGACTAGCGGGAGGGACAGATACGCAGTATTTT.